Each of the 29 T cell receptor beta chains below was sequenced from the same sample in a study of cytomegalovirus exposure and HLA in healthy donors. The PCR contained 60 Vbeta and 13 Jbeta primers. Method: immunoSEQ multiplex PCR; TCRdb's copy keeps in-frame clones and lacks some. The profile covers approximately 130,000 clones, with about 78% appearing a single time and approximately 2.9% taken by the ten largest. Sequences were obtained from PBMCs. These receptors were collected from a human donor in good health.

DNA for the CDR3: TGTGCCAGTAGTATGCGGACAGGGGTCTGGTCTAACGAAGAAGCTTTCTTT. This translates into CASSMRTGVWSNEEAFF. The chain joins TRBV19 to TRBJ1-1; 9 bases are a match to TRBD1. The germline V gene encodes CDR1 LNHDA and CDR2 SQIVND (reference sequence). V shed 3 bases and J 8 bases; nucleotides not matched to a gene: 16. The CDR3 extends over 17 amino acids.

The genes are TRBV19 and TRBJ1-1; D might be TRBD1 (5 bases). The CDR3 is made up of 15 amino acids. The germline CDR1 and CDR2 sequences are LNHDA and SQIVND (reference sequence). Trimming took off 6 bases at V and 0 bases at J, with 14 bases between the two ends. The chain's CDR3 is CASRAGQFMNTEAFF. CDR3 bases: TGTGCCAGTAGGGCGGGGCAATTTATGAACACTGAAGCTTTCTTT.

In this sample, this clone turned up a few times. V is TRBV28 and J is TRBJ2-7; D is ambiguous. The germline V gene has CDR1 MDHEN and CDR2 SYDVKM. This CDR3 comprises 12 residues. The V end was cut by 5 bases, the J end by 7 bases, with 12 bases between. CDR3 in DNA: TGTGCCAGCAGTCCCTCCCAGGCAGAGCAGTACTTC. The encoded protein is CASSPSQAEQYF.

CDR3 DNA sequence: TGTGCCAGCAGTTCCCGGGACAGGGGAGCCTACGAGCAGTACTTC. Amino acid sequence: CASSSRDRGAYEQYF. This chain connects TRBV6-5 to TRBJ2-7, with 10 bases lining up with TRBD1. J lost 2 bases, V lost 4 bases, and 5 bases had no gene match. This CDR3 is 15 amino acids long. The germline gives CDR1 MNHEY, CDR2 SVGAGI.

This clone was seen only once. CDR3 in DNA: TGTGCCAGCAGCAGAACCGGGACTTTCTATGGCTACACCTTC. Translating gives CASSRTGTFYGYTF. The chain has TRBV5-4 and TRBJ1-2, with D possibly matching TRBD1 (5 bases). The CDR3 is 14 amino acids. The ends were cut back, 4 bases at V and 4 bases at J, with 14 bases in the middle. Germline V gives CDR1 SGHNT, CDR2 YYREEE (reference sequence).

The chain joins TRBV5-1 to TRBJ2-7; a weak D match, TRBD1 (5 bases). Germline CDR1 is SGHRS and CDR2 is YFSETQ. CDR3 length: 15 residues. Trimming cost V 4 bases and J 3 bases, with 17 bases left between them. CDR3 DNA: TGCGCCAGCAGCCCTCGGGCAGGGTATGACTACGAGCAGTACTTC. It encodes CASSPRAGYDYEQYF. The whole variable domain, filled in from reference TRBV5-1 and TRBJ2-7, reads KAGVTQTPRYLIKTRGQQVTLSCSPISGHRSVSWYQQTPGQGLQFLFEYFSETQRNKGNFPGRFSGRQFSNSRSEMNVSTLELGDSALYLCASSPRAGYDYEQYFGPGTRLTVT.

V gene TRBV19 combines with J gene TRBJ2-3, with 7 bases aligning to TRBD2. J was trimmed by 1 base and V by 10 bases; bases with no gene match: 8. Germline-derived CDR1 and CDR2 are LNHDA and SQIVND (reference sequence). There are 14 residues in the CDR3. Here the CDR3 DNA reads TGTGCCACCGCGGCTAGCGGAGGCACAGATACGCAGTATTTT. This encodes CATAASGGTDTQYF.

The chain carries TRBV11-3 and TRBJ2-2; no firm D call. The germline V gene has CDR1 SGHNT and CDR2 YENEEA. This CDR3 has 15 residues. V gave up 1 base and J gave up 0 bases, with 6 bases separating them. CDR3 sequence: CASSLGQTNTGELFF. The DNA of the CDR3 is TGTGCCAGCAGCTTAGGGCAGACGAACACCGGGGAGCTGTTTTTT.

The V and J genes are TRBV5-4 and TRBJ1-1; 9 bases are shared with TRBD1. V was pared by 4 bases and J by 4 bases, with 5 bases of the junction left unmatched. In germline, CDR1 is SGHNT, CDR2 YYREEE (reference sequence). This CDR3 has 14 amino acids. CDR3 loop: CASSARQGVTEAFF. The CDR3 nucleotides read TGTGCCAGCAGCGCGAGACAGGGGGTCACTGAAGCTTTCTTT. The full variable domain, completed using reference TRBV5-4 and TRBJ1-1, is ETGVTQSPTHLIKTRGQQVTLRCSSQSGHNTVSWYQQALGQGPQFIFQYYREEENGRGNFPPRFSGLQFPNYSSELNVNALELDDSALYLCASSARQGVTEAFFGQGTRLTVV.

The rearrangement uses TRBV18 and TRBJ2-5, with D tentatively TRBD1 (6 bases). The J call may be mistaken, given a closer DNA end match to TRBJ2-7. CDR1 is KGHSH and CDR2 is LQKENI in the germline V gene. The CDR3 has 15 residues. CDR3 bases: TGTGCCAGCTCACCGGGGGCAGGGTCCACTTACGAGCAGTACTTC. This translates into CASSPGAGSTYEQYF.

The chain has TRBV7-9 and TRBJ1-2, with unresolved D. CDR3 length: 13 residues. Between the trimmed V and J ends, which lost 3 bases and 3 bases, there was a span of 8 bases. CDR1 SEHNR and CDR2 FQNEAQ come from the germline V gene (reference sequence). CDR3 region: CASSLGRDYGYTF. The CDR3 coding sequence is TGTGCCAGCAGCTTGGGCAGAGACTATGGCTACACCTTC.

This clone was detected a few times. J is TRBJ2-3 and V is TRBV30, with 9 bases fitting TRBD2. The length of the CDR3 is 16 residues. Germline CDR1 and CDR2: GTSNPN and SVGIG (reference sequence). V was clipped by 3 bases and J by 0 bases; unmatched bases: 7. DNA for the CDR3: TGTGCCTGGAGCCTCTTTGCGGGGGGGAGCACAGATACGCAGTATTTT. Amino acids: CAWSLFAGGSTDTQYF.

The V gene is TRBV6-5, the J gene TRBJ1-6, with 7 bases aligning to TRBD1. Per germline, CDR1 MNHEY and CDR2 SVGAGI. Trimming took 0 bases from V and 6 from J; bases not matched to a gene: 2. The CDR3 extends over 15 amino acids. The CDR3 DNA follows: TGTGCCAGCAGTTACTCTTCAGGGGGTAATTCACCCCTCCACTTT. Amino acid sequence: CASSYSSGGNSPLHF.

This chain uses TRBV27 with TRBJ1-2; 8 bases are shared with TRBD1. The CDR3 loop spans 15 amino acids. J gave up 5 bases and V 6 bases, and 11 bases lay outside the gene matches. The germline gives CDR1 MNHEY, CDR2 SMNVEV (reference sequence). The CDR3 loop is CASSLTGTGPYGYTF. The CDR3 DNA reads as TGTGCCAGCAGCCTCACCGGGACAGGCCCATATGGCTACACCTTC.

A remark on this clone: Additional DNA sequences in this sample encode the identical CDR3. The chain combines TRBV30 with TRBJ2-5; the D gene is possibly TRBD2 (5 bases). V was trimmed by 0 bases and J by 5 bases, leaving 7 bases between them. From germline, CDR1 is GTSNPN and CDR2 SVGIG (reference sequence). CDR3 length: 12 amino acids. In DNA, the CDR3 is TGTGCCTGGAGTGTGGGCGGGGAGACCCAGTACTTC. Translating gives CAWSVGGETQYF.

The CDR3 coding sequence is TGTGCCAGCATGTTGGAGCGGGGGGGCCGAGAGACCCAGTACTTC. Its protein product is CASMLERGGRETQYF. The chain uses TRBV6-1 and TRBJ2-5; 10 nucleotides match TRBD2. There are 15 residues in the CDR3. Germline CDR1 and CDR2: MNHNS and SASEGT. J lost 4 bases, V lost 7 bases, and 9 bases had no gene match.

The chain recombines TRBV19 with TRBJ2-7, with 9 bases identical to TRBD2. The CDR3 length is 16 residues. Germline V CDR1 and CDR2: LNHDA, SQIVND (reference sequence). Trimming cost V 1 base and J 7 bases; bases outside gene matches: 11. Here the CDR3 DNA reads TGTGCCAGTAGTATAGGGGGACTAGCCTCCGGACGAGAGCAGTACTTC. Its translation: CASSIGGLASGREQYF.

The CDR3 spells CASSWRETQYF. The DNA of the CDR3 is TGTGCCAGCAGCTGGAGAGAGACCCAGTACTTC. The chain is built from TRBV5-6 and TRBJ2-5, with unresolved D. The germline CDR1 and CDR2 sequences are SGHDT and YYEEEE. V shed 3 bases and J shed 4 bases, with 4 bases lying between them. The CDR3 has 11 amino acids.

J is TRBJ2-7 and V is TRBV25-1; D is possibly TRBD1 (6 bases). The CDR3 is made up of 14 amino acids. Looked up from germline, CDR1 is MGHDK and CDR2 is SYGVNS. Trimming pared 3 bases from V and 3 bases from J, leaving 12 bases between. This CDR3 is CASSDQGWDYEQYF. The CDR3, as DNA: TGTGCCAGCAGTGATCAGGGGTGGGACTACGAGCAGTACTTC.

This rearrangement joins TRBV4-1 to TRBJ1-1; D is ambiguous. The CDR3 sequence is 15 residues long. The germline V gene has CDR1 MGHRA and CDR2 YSYEKL. Deletions cut 4 bases from V and 0 bases from J, with 12 bases between. CDR3 coding DNA: TGCGCCAGCAGCCGGCGTAGCTTAATGAACACTGAAGCTTTCTTT. Translating gives CASSRRSLMNTEAFF.

This clone was seen a handful of times. This chain joins TRBV14 and TRBJ2-2; D gene ambiguous. Germline V gives CDR1 SGHDN, CDR2 FVKESK. This CDR3 is built from 13 residues. Trimming pared 4 bases from V and 6 bases from J, leaving 9 bases between. CDR3 loop: CASSPSSPGELFF. CDR3 DNA: TGTGCCAGCAGCCCCTCGTCTCCCGGGGAGCTGTTTTTT.

The V call is TRBV7-8, the J call TRBJ2-5, with TRBD2 matching 14 bases. The CDR3 has 15 residues. Germline-derived CDR1 and CDR2 are SGHVS and FQNEAQ. Trimming took 5 bases from V and 5 from J; bases not matched to a gene: 4. The CDR3 DNA reads TGTGCCAGCAGCACGGGACTAGCGGGAGCGGAGACCCAGTACTTC. This sequence encodes CASSTGLAGAETQYF.

The gene calls are TRBV4-3 and TRBJ2-3; TRBD2 matches 8 bases. The trim removed 3 bases at V and 0 bases at J, leaving 2 bases unmatched. Germline V lookup: CDR1 LGHNA, CDR2 YSLEER. The CDR3 consists of 15 residues. The CDR3 DNA reads TGCGCCAGCAGCCAGTTAGCGGGGAGCACAGATACGCAGTATTTT. Its protein product is CASSQLAGSTDTQYF.

This clone was seen a single time. The gene calls are TRBV7-9 and TRBJ1-1; 9 positions agree with TRBD1. Germline V lookup: CDR1 SEHNR, CDR2 FQNEAQ (reference sequence). CDR3 length: 19 residues. Trimming cost V 5 bases and J 4 bases; bases outside gene matches: 20. Here the CDR3 reads CASSRDGTGYEVRSTEAFF. The CDR3 nucleotides are TGTGCCAGCAGCCGGGATGGGACAGGGTACGAAGTGAGGAGCACTGAAGCTTTCTTT.

As to this clone: In the same sample, other DNA sequences code for this CDR3. The rearrangement uses TRBV18 and TRBJ1-5; D ambiguous. Per germline, CDR1 KGHSH and CDR2 LQKENI. V was shortened by 3 bases and J by 0 bases, with 6 bases between the two germline ends. This CDR3 is built from 14 residues. The CDR3 sequence: CASSPTDSNQPQHF. For the CDR3, the DNA is TGTGCCAGCTCACCCACAGATAGCAATCAGCCCCAGCATTTT.

This chain uses TRBV5-1 with TRBJ1-2; D is ambiguous. The CDR3 runs 15 residues. V was shortened by 0 bases and J by 0 bases, with 9 bases between the two germline ends. Germline assignment: CDR1 SGHRS and CDR2 YFSETQ. The CDR3 bases are TGCGCCAGCAGCTTGGCCGGAGCGTCTAACTATGGCTACACCTTC. Encoded protein: CASSLAGASNYGYTF.

The V call is TRBV7-2, the J call TRBJ1-2, with 9 bases lining up with TRBD1. Trimming cost V 4 bases and J 8 bases; bases outside gene matches: 14. The length of the CDR3 is 16 residues. Germline-derived CDR1 and CDR2 are SGHTA and FQGNSA. The CDR3 nucleotides read TGTGCCAGCAGCTCATTGGGGGTCGGGGACAGGGACGGCTACACCTTC. This sequence encodes CASSSLGVGDRDGYTF. The full variable domain, in which reference TRBV7-2 and TRBJ1-2 provide the parts outside the CDR3, is GAGVSQSPSNKVTEKGKDVELRCDPISGHTALYWYRQSLGQGLEFLIYFQGNSAPDKSGLPSDRFSAERTGGSVSTLTIQRTQQEDSAVYLCASSSLGVGDRDGYTFGSGTRLTVV.

A single count supports this clone. This chain joins TRBV6-1 and TRBJ1-2; D is unresolved. CDR1 is MNHNS and CDR2 is SASEGT in the germline V gene. Trimming stripped 6 bases from V and 4 bases from J, with 15 bases between. CDR3 length equals 14 residues. CDR3 loop: CASSFRGLGYGYTF. The CDR3 DNA sequence: TGTGCCAGCAGCTTCCGGGGTCTGGGCTATGGCTACACCTTC.

The chain joins TRBV9 to TRBJ2-7; TRBD1 aligns across 7 bases. CDR1 and CDR2 (germline): SGDLS, YYNGEE. V was clipped by 3 bases and J by 3 bases; unmatched bases: 6. This CDR3 is built from 14 residues. CDR3 loop: CASSARQGSYEQYF. In DNA, the CDR3 is TGTGCCAGCAGCGCCAGACAGGGAAGCTACGAGCAGTACTTC.